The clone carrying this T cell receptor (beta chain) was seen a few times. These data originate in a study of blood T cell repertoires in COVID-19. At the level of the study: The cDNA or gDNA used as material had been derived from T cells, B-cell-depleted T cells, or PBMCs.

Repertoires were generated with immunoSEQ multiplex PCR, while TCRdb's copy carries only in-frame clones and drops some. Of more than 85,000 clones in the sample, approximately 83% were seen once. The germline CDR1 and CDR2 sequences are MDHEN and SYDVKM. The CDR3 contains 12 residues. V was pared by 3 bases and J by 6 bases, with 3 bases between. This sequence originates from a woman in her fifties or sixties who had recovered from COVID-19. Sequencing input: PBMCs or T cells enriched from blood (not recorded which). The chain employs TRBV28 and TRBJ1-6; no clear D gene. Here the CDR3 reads CASSFLNSPLHF. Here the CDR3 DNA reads TGTGCCAGCAGTTTTCTTAATTCACCCCTCCACTTT.